The 25 T cell receptor beta chains below come from one sample, sequenced in a study of cytomegalovirus exposure and HLA in healthy donors. Both 60 Vbeta primers and 13 Jbeta primers went into the PCR. Some clones are missing from TCRdb's copy, which holds only in-frame ones; the method was immunoSEQ multiplex PCR. The sample has about 170,000 clones; roughly four fifths are singletons. What was sequenced was PBMCs. These receptors were collected from a woman aged 25 to 39 in good health and CMV-seropositive.

The J gene is TRBJ2-2, the V gene TRBV30; 10 bases agree with TRBD2. The V gene's germline CDR1 is GTSNPN and CDR2 SVGIG (reference sequence). The CDR3 is made up of 15 amino acids. The trim removed 1 base at V and 4 bases at J, leaving 3 bases unmatched. This CDR3 reads CAWSALAGVTGELFF. The CDR3 coding sequence is TGTGCCTGGAGTGCTCTAGCGGGAGTCACCGGGGAGCTGTTTTTT. The variable domain in full, completed from reference TRBV30 and TRBJ2-2, reads SQTIHQWPATLVQPVGSPLSLECTVEGTSNPNLYWYRQAAGRGLQLLFYSVGIGQISSEVPQNLSASRPQDRQFILSSKKLLLSDSGFYLCAWSALAGVTGELFFGEGSRLTVL.

This clone occurred once. V usage is TRBV27 and J usage is TRBJ2-3, with D possibly being TRBD2 (5 bases). The CDR3 spans 19 residues. The V end was cut by 0 bases, the J end by 0 bases, with 19 bases between. Germline V lookup: CDR1 MNHEY, CDR2 SMNVEV (reference sequence). The CDR3 DNA follows: TGTGCCAGCAGTTTATCCCCAGGACCAGCGGCGTCTAGCACAGATACGCAGTATTTT. The encoded protein is CASSLSPGPAASSTDTQYF.

V and J are TRBV7-2 and TRBJ2-6; 9 bases map to TRBD1. The CDR3 runs 15 residues. V lost 6 bases to trimming and J lost 4 bases; unmatched junction nucleotides: 4. Germline V gene lookup returns CDR1 SGHTA and CDR2 FQGNSA. CDR3 bases: TGTGCCAGCAGAACAGGGGGCTCCGGGGCCAACGTCCTGACTTTC. It yields the protein CASRTGGSGANVLTF.

In its sample, this clone was seen once. This rearrangement joins TRBV5-6 to TRBJ2-1; TRBD2 matches at 7 bases. Losses at the gene ends were 0 bases for V and 9 bases for J; bases not matched to a gene: 15. CDR3 length: 17 residues. Looked up from germline, CDR1 is SGHDT and CDR2 is YYEEEE. The CDR3 region is CASSLAFGGSWLGEQFF. For the CDR3, the DNA is TGTGCCAGCAGCTTGGCGTTCGGCGGGAGCTGGTTAGGTGAGCAGTTCTTC.

The gene calls are TRBV19 and TRBJ1-5, with D hard to call. Germline assignment: CDR1 LNHDA and CDR2 SQIVND (reference sequence). The ends were cut back, 1 base at V and 2 bases at J, with 9 bases in the middle. This CDR3 has 15 residues. CDR3 in DNA: TGTGCCAGTAGTATAGGGCGGCCGGGCAATCAGCCCCAGCATTTT. This codes for CASSIGRPGNQPQHF.

J is TRBJ1-5 and V is TRBV30; D perhaps matches TRBD1 (6 bases). Trimming cost V 3 bases and J 3 bases, with 12 bases left between them. Germline values: CDR1 GTSNPN, CDR2 SVGIG (reference sequence). This CDR3 is 14 amino acids long. The CDR3 DNA is TGTGCCTGGAGGCCGACAGGATTCAATCAGCCCCAGCATTTT. As protein: CAWRPTGFNQPQHF.

The chain has TRBV5-1 and TRBJ1-5, with D perhaps matching TRBD1 (5 bases). The CDR3 is 15 residues long. The V gene lost 4 bases and the J gene lost 2 bases, with 13 bases spanning the gap. Germline CDR1 is SGHRS and CDR2 is YFSETQ. The chain's CDR3 is CASSISGSGNQPQHF. As DNA, the CDR3 is TGCGCCAGCAGCATCTCAGGGTCAGGCAATCAGCCCCAGCATTTT.

The V call is TRBV10-1, the J call TRBJ1-1, with 7 positions matching TRBD1. This CDR3 is 13 amino acids long. Germline assignment: CDR1 WNHNN and CDR2 SYGVQD (reference sequence). V gave up 8 bases and J gave up 1 base; unmatched junction bases: 4. CDR3 residues: CASRTGPNTEAFF. The DNA for the CDR3 is TGCGCCAGCCGGACAGGACCGAACACTGAAGCTTTCTTT.

The rearrangement links TRBV5-1 to TRBJ2-2, with 8 bases matching TRBD1. The CDR3 has 15 residues. The germline V gene encodes CDR1 SGHRS and CDR2 YFSETQ. Unmatched junction bases numbered 3, after V lost 4 bases and J lost 1 base. The CDR3 DNA sequence: TGCGCCAGCAGCGCAGGGACAGGGAACACCGGGGAGCTGTTTTTT. As protein: CASSAGTGNTGELFF.

The chain employs TRBV27 and TRBJ2-1; 12 bases align to TRBD2. CDR1 is MNHEY and CDR2 is SMNVEV in the germline V gene (reference sequence). The J segment lost 11 bases and the V segment lost 9 bases, leaving 17 bases of the junction unmatched. The CDR3 extends over 16 amino acids. CDR3 coding DNA: TGTGCCAGTTCCGAGTGGCCGACTAGCGGGAGCCTTAAGCAGTTCTTC. Residues: CASSEWPTSGSLKQFF.

The rearrangement joins TRBV30 to TRBJ2-5, with D possibly being TRBD1 (6 bases). V lost 0 bases and J lost 7, with 18 bases in between. Germline values: CDR1 GTSNPN, CDR2 SVGIG (reference sequence). This CDR3 spans 15 amino acids. The CDR3 DNA reads as TGTGCCTGGAGTGTACAGGGAGCGATTACCGGGACCCAGTACTTC. It specifies CAWSVQGAITGTQYF. The complete variable domain, with remaining parts taken from reference TRBV30 and TRBJ2-5, reads SQTIHQWPATLVQPVGSPLSLECTVEGTSNPNLYWYRQAAGRGLQLLFYSVGIGQISSEVPQNLSASRPQDRQFILSSKKLLLSDSGFYLCAWSVQGAITGTQYFGPGTRLLVL.

V gene TRBV7-2 combines with J gene TRBJ1-4; unclear D gene. Germline V gene lookup returns CDR1 SGHTA and CDR2 FQGNSA. With 5 bases removed from V and 5 bases from J, the gap between germline ends came to 12 bases. The length of the CDR3 is 14 residues. CDR3 region: CASSPSLANEKLFF. CDR3 bases: TGTGCCAGCAGCCCCAGCTTAGCGAATGAAAAACTGTTTTTT.

The V and J genes are TRBV7-6 and TRBJ2-2; weak D call: TRBD1 (6 bases). CDR1 is SGHVS, CDR2 FNYEAQ, per germline. Deletions cut 1 base from V and 6 bases from J, with 21 bases between. The CDR3 runs 18 residues. This chain's CDR3 is CASSLGLRVGGEPGELFF. CDR3 bases: TGTGCCAGCAGCTTAGGGCTACGTGTAGGGGGTGAGCCCGGGGAGCTGTTTTTT.

The chain is built from TRBV21-1 and TRBJ1-2; the DNA was not compared with TRBD1, the D call given in the table. TRBV21-1 is a listed pseudogene. The length of the CDR3 is 15 residues. In DNA, the CDR3 is TGTGCCAGCACCCTAAGACAGGGTGGGAGCTATGGCTACACCTTC. This codes for CASTLRQGGSYGYTF.

V and J are TRBV4-3 and TRBJ1-6, with D unclear. V lost 0 bases and J 7 bases, leaving 10 bases between the germline ends. CDR3 length: 15 amino acids. The germline V gene has CDR1 LGHNA and CDR2 YSLEER. The CDR3 sequence: CASSQEPAKNSPLHF. CDR3 sequence (DNA): TGCGCCAGCAGCCAAGAACCAGCGAAGAATTCACCCCTCCACTTT.

The chain uses TRBV5-6 and TRBJ2-3, with D perhaps TRBD1 (6 bases). Germline V gene data show CDR1 as SGHDT and CDR2 as YYEEEE. With 0 bases removed from V and 2 bases from J, the gap between germline ends came to 13 bases. This CDR3 region has 16 residues. The CDR3 nucleotides are TGTGCCAGCAGCTTGGGTCAGGGGTATTCCACAGATACGCAGTATTTT. Translation: CASSLGQGYSTDTQYF.

V usage is TRBV19 and J usage is TRBJ1-5, with D hard to call. The CDR3 length is 14 residues. Germline CDR1 and CDR2: LNHDA and SQIVND (reference sequence). Trimming took off 1 base at V and 3 bases at J, with 7 bases between the two ends. The CDR3 nucleotides read TGTGCCAGTAGTATAGTTGAGGTCAATCAGCCCCAGCATTTT. Protein: CASSIVEVNQPQHF.

This clone was counted once. The V gene is TRBV27, the J gene TRBJ2-7; D is ambiguous. CDR1 MNHEY and CDR2 SMNVEV come from the germline V gene (reference sequence). The CDR3 covers 15 residues. V lost 7 bases and J 0 bases, leaving 16 bases between the germline ends. The CDR3 region is CASKSIGRSSYEQYF. CDR3 bases: TGTGCCAGCAAGTCTATAGGTAGGAGCTCCTACGAGCAGTACTTC.

In its sample, this clone was seen once. The chain links TRBV6-5 to TRBJ1-2; the D is unclear. This CDR3 region has 13 residues. Germline-derived CDR1 and CDR2 are MNHEY and SVGAGI. The V and J ends lost 2 bases and 8 bases respectively, with 12 bases between them. The CDR3 coding sequence is TGTGCCAGCAGTTACGAGGGCTATGGAGGCTACACCTTC. This encodes CASSYEGYGGYTF.

CDR3 in DNA: TGCGCCAGCAGCCAAGATCCGGGGGATACGCAGTATTTT. It yields the protein CASSQDPGDTQYF. This rearrangement joins TRBV4-3 to TRBJ2-3; D may be TRBD2 (5 bases). The CDR3 is made up of 13 amino acids. V was cut by 0 bases and J by 6 bases, with 7 bases left in between. Germline values: CDR1 LGHNA, CDR2 YSLEER.

The chain recombines TRBV29-1 with TRBJ1-3; 7 nucleotides line up with TRBD1. The CDR3 is made up of 12 amino acids. With V trimmed by 6 bases and J by 2 bases, 1 base remained unmatched. Germline CDR1 reads SQVTM; CDR2 reads ANQGSEA. The CDR3 loop reads CSVGQTGNTIYF. As DNA, the CDR3 is TGCAGCGTGGGACAGACTGGAAACACCATATATTTT.

The CDR3 bases are TGTGCCATCGGTCGGGAGACCCAGTACTTC. Amino acids: CAIGRETQYF. J is TRBJ2-5 and V is TRBV30; D gene unclear. Germline loops: CDR1 GTSNPN, CDR2 SVGIG (reference sequence). The CDR3 extends over 10 amino acids. Deletions cut 8 bases from V and 5 bases from J, with 9 bases between.

The chain carries TRBV6-6 and TRBJ2-7, with D maybe TRBD2 (5 bases). The V and J ends lost 6 bases and 1 base respectively, with 16 bases between them. CDR1 MNHNY and CDR2 SVGAGI come from the germline V gene (reference sequence). The CDR3 spans 15 residues. The CDR3 DNA reads TGTGCCAGCAGCCAAGGGATTGGAGGTTCCTACGAGCAGTACTTC. The encoded protein is CASSQGIGGSYEQYF.

The rearrangement uses TRBV14 and TRBJ2-3; TRBD2 might be the D (5 bases). The CDR3 loop spans 17 amino acids. Germline-derived CDR1 and CDR2 are SGHDN and FVKESK. Trimming cost V 5 bases and J 0 bases, with 18 bases left between them. For the CDR3, the DNA is TGTGCCAGCAGCTCCACCAGCCCGGGGATAAGCACAGATACGCAGTATTTT. Protein product: CASSSTSPGISTDTQYF.

This clone was recorded a few times. The chain is built from TRBV2 and TRBJ1-1; D perhaps matches TRBD1 (5 bases). CDR1 is SNHLY and CDR2 is FYNNEI in the germline V gene. V lost 10 bases, J lost 0 bases, and 18 bases lay in between. The CDR3 sequence is 15 residues long. The CDR3 here is CAKTSGPGLNTEAFF. In DNA form, the CDR3 reads TGTGCCAAAACATCAGGGCCAGGGCTGAACACTGAAGCTTTCTTT.